This TCR beta chain appears in the sequencing data of a study of identical twins. The V segment lost 3 bases and the J segment 3 bases; nucleotides outside the gene matches: 12. This CDR3 is built from 17 residues. Germline V gene sequence: CDR1 SGDLS, CDR2 YYNGEE. In TCRdb, the 5' RACE reads were re-called with MiXCR into one record per CDR3 protein. The data hold 650,000 to 750,000 distinct CDR3 sequences, with 21% observed a single time. The same sample was also studied in work on T cells expressing NK-cell markers. From that paper: Top CD8+ clonotypes included the dominant CD3+CD56+NKG2C+ clonotypes in 5 or 6 donors.

The chain recombines TRBV9 with TRBJ2-7; 10 nucleotides agree with TRBD1. This receptor was taken from a woman younger than 30 in good health. Specimen: PBMCs. CDR3 protein: CASSASGQGIRDYEQYF. The CDR3, as DNA: TGTGCCAGCAGCGCGTCGGGACAGGGGATTAGGGACTACGAGCAGTACTTC.